This T cell receptor (beta chain) was recovered during a study of T-cell memory formation after mild COVID-19. Whole-study findings and limits: Clones shrinking between day 15 and 85 showed a balanced CD4/CD8 split, and those that grew later tilted toward CD4+. Clones which contracted sat mainly in CM and EM if CD4+, and in EMRA if CD8+.

TCRdb re-derived calls from the 5' RACE reads in MiXCR, one entry per CDR3 protein. Of roughly 560,000 distinct CDR3 sequences in the sample, around 21% were seen once. This CDR3 has 18 amino acids. Germline CDR1 is SSHAT and CDR2 is FNYEAQ (reference sequence). To note about this clonotype: Its antigen is not known. Sequence at one end of the junction differs from germline and may be a read error.

The chain joins TRBV7-7 to TRBJ2-2, with 14 bases that match TRBD2. The receptor's source is an adult woman who had mild COVID-19 (a few samples of this study predate the infection). Cell type and time point are not known. The sequenced sample consisted of PBMCs or a T cell subset sorted from them (not recorded which). CDR3 DNA: TGTGCTAGCAGCCGAGGGACTAGCGGGAGACAGGGCACCGGGGAGCTGTTTTTT. Residues: CASSRGTSGRQGTGELFF.